This T cell receptor beta chain was found in a study of regulatory T cells in long-lasting Graves disease. In building TCR beta libraries, iRepertoire HTBI primers were used together with Arm-PCR of CDR3 regions. A single record per CDR3 protein comes from TCRdb applying MiXCR to the multiplex PCR reads. Of a few hundred thousand distinct CDR3 sequences in the sample, over 9.5% were seen once. This clonotype was observed a handful of times. Time point noted: newly diagnosed GD, antithyroid drugs for less than 3 months. PBMCs were the source of the RNA used for TCR sequencing. The same sample was also studied in work on T cells in Graves' hyperthyroidism and ophthalmopathy. That investigation notes: Blood also showed most of the thyroid clonotypes that were expanded above 0.001.

The sample was peripheral blood mononuclear cells (PBMCs), taken at new diagnosis, from a patient treated with antithyroid drugs. The sequence was obtained from a young woman with Graves disease.

CDR3 bases: TGTGCCAGTAGTACTAGGGCGGATACGCAGTATTTT. The encoded protein is CASSTRADTQYF. The V call is TRBV19, the J call TRBJ2-3; D is unresolved. This CDR3 is built from 12 residues. Germline V gene sequence: CDR1 LNHDA, CDR2 SQIVND (reference sequence). V lost 4 bases, J lost 6 bases, and 8 bases lay in between.